This T cell receptor (beta chain) was found in a study of low-dose radiotherapy and immunotherapy resistance in tumors. Whole-study context: Doses delivered to Cohort 2 were 1 Gy per fraction every two weeks, amounting to 13 Gy over 26 weeks.

A constant-region primer paired with the V-primer adapter amplified TCRs over about 19 PCR cycles. One entry per CDR3 protein, called by TCRdb with MiXCR from the reads. Among around 57,000 distinct CDR3 sequences listed, around a third were seen once. Described time point: after trial treatment. Treatment given: LDRT plus nivolumab, ipilimumab, low-dose cyclophosphamide and aspirin (RACIN trial). The CDR3 is made up of 16 amino acids. The sequence came from a male donor with rectosigmoid adenocarcinoma. The chain joins TRBV12-2 to TRBJ2-3; the table's D call TRBD2 went unverified against the DNA. TRBV12-2 is designated a pseudogene. The sample consisted of PBMCs, taken after low-dose radiotherapy plus immunotherapy. The chain's CDR3 is CASREGLATSTDTQYF. The CDR3 DNA reads as TGTGCAAGTCGAGAGGGACTAGCGACCAGCACAGATACGCAGTATTTT.